This TCR beta chain stems from a study of identical twins. Comments on this clonotype: The antigen remains unidentified.

Study-wide results and caveats: Weaker excess twin sharing was observed in beta out-of-frame sequences. Sequences that were out-of-frame, alpha and twin-shared displayed an excess of low generation probability.

TCRdb itself ran the 5' RACE reads through MiXCR, one entry per CDR3 protein. This sample carries roughly 250,000 distinct CDR3 sequences, around 7% of them seen once, and the ten largest clones take 3% to 4%. The ends were cut back, 0 bases at V and 9 bases at J, with 12 bases in the middle. CDR3 length equals 14 residues. The V gene's germline CDR1 is MNHEY and CDR2 SVGAGI. These data also formed part of another study, on yellow fever vaccine responses in identical twins. Per that study: Reports say the vaccine T cell response in twins looked partly convergent and partly personalized.

Input material: memory (CD45RO+) T cells sorted from blood. V usage is TRBV6-5 and J usage is TRBJ2-1; no firm D call. The clonotype comes from a woman younger than 30 in good health. This CDR3 reads CASSYSLERGEQFF. The CDR3 DNA follows: TGTGCCAGCAGTTACTCCCTAGAACGCGGTGAGCAGTTCTTC.